This entry lists 5 T cell receptor beta chains sequenced from one sample in a study of T cell changes during pregnancy in multiple sclerosis (dated by TCRdb to between 2018 and 2021). The library came from the immunoSEQ multiplex PCR assay. TCRdb carries this immuneACCESS record with in-frame sequences only. Its versions omit some clonotypes, under half of them owing to an unresolved V gene in the studies checked, with the rest unexplained. Within this sample are under 45,000 clones, with 89% of them counted one time only. In total, the top ten clones hold approximately 0.67% of the sample. Sequencing used CD4+ T cells from peripheral blood mononuclear cells, obtained in the first trimester of pregnancy. The receptors were gathered from a female donor with multiple sclerosis, enrolled in a pregnancy study.

The chain uses TRBV4-1 and TRBJ2-5, with 7 nucleotides matching TRBD1. The CDR3 totals 14 residues. Per the germline V gene, CDR1 is MGHRA and CDR2 is YSYEKL. V dropped 3 bases and J dropped 5; count of bases not matched to a gene: 6. The CDR3 loop is CASSQTGLGETQYF. CDR3 in DNA: TGCGCCAGCAGCCAGACAGGGTTGGGGGAGACCCAGTACTTC.

The CDR3 here is CASSQQGGETQYF. The CDR3 DNA follows: TGTGCCAGCTCACAACAGGGGGGAGAGACCCAGTACTTC. The rearrangement links TRBV18 to TRBJ2-5; 8 bases are shared with TRBD1. The J segment lost 4 bases and the V segment lost 4 bases, leaving 2 bases of the junction unmatched. Germline CDR1 KGHSH, CDR2 LQKENI. CDR3 length equals 13 residues.

The chain combines TRBV19 with TRBJ2-7, with D possibly matching TRBD2 (5 bases). The CDR3 is 15 amino acids. The germline V gene has CDR1 LNHDA and CDR2 SQIVND (reference sequence). V was trimmed by 6 bases and J by 4 bases, leaving 19 bases between them. The CDR3 nucleotides are TGTGCCAGTAGAAGAGGGAGCGGCGATAGGTACGAGCAGTACTTC. Translated: CASRRGSGDRYEQYF.

CDR3 sequence (DNA): TGTGCCAGCAGTACGCTAGCGGGACATACCGGGGAGCTGTTTTTT. Its translation is CASSTLAGHTGELFF. The rearrangement uses TRBV9 and TRBJ2-2; the match to TRBD2 covers 9 bases. V was pared by 5 bases and J by 5 bases, with 7 bases of the junction left unmatched. The CDR3 loop spans 15 amino acids. Germline V gives CDR1 SGDLS, CDR2 YYNGEE.

The V and J genes are TRBV7-9 and TRBJ1-5, with 12 bases aligning to TRBD1. This CDR3 comprises 16 residues. Germline values: CDR1 SEHNR, CDR2 FQNEAQ (reference sequence). J was trimmed by 5 bases and V by 5 bases; bases with no gene match: 7. The CDR3 region is CASSPGTGGLDQPQHF. The CDR3 bases are TGTGCCAGCAGCCCCGGGACAGGGGGCTTGGATCAGCCCCAGCATTTT.